These 22 T cell receptor beta chains originate from one sample sequenced in a study of radiation and T cells in renal cell carcinoma. The repertoire was sequenced with immunoSEQ multiplex PCR; TCRdb's copy has only in-frame clones and lacks some. Among some 14,000 clones listed, 64% were seen once. Treatment of the sample: 15 Gy SBRT to primary tumor, nephrectomy 4 weeks later. This specimen consisted of tumor tissue, obtained from a patient whose treatment included radiotherapy and nephrectomy. The receptors shown here come from a woman in her 70s with renal cell carcinoma.

In the case of this clone: Other nucleotide sequences from this sample produce the same CDR3. V gene TRBV29-1 combines with J gene TRBJ2-7, with D unclear. Per germline, CDR1 SQVTM and CDR2 ANQGSEA. V lost 0 bases and J 5 bases, leaving 14 bases between the germline ends. The CDR3 contains 14 residues. The CDR3: CSVEDAGLKNEQYF. DNA of the CDR3: TGCAGCGTTGAAGATGCCGGGTTGAAAAACGAGCAGTACTTC.

The chain joins TRBV29-1 to TRBJ2-1; 7 positions agree with TRBD2. Trimming took 3 bases from V and 7 from J; bases not matched to a gene: 12. CDR3 length equals 15 residues. CDR1 is SQVTM, CDR2 ANQGSEA, per germline. The chain's CDR3 is CSVDGSGLDLNEQFF. The CDR3 bases are TGCAGCGTTGATGGGTCTGGACTAGACTTGAATGAGCAGTTCTTC.

CDR3 residues: CASSGGGGGQPQHF. CDR3 coding DNA: TGTGCCAGCAGTGGGGGAGGGGGCGGACAGCCCCAGCATTTT. This chain uses TRBV2 with TRBJ1-5, with 7 bases that match TRBD1. CDR3 length: 14 residues. Germline V gene lookup returns CDR1 SNHLY and CDR2 FYNNEI. With 4 bases clipped from V and 7 bases from J, the junction kept 7 bases outside the gene matches.

This sequence joins TRBV30 and TRBJ1-1; D remains unclear. This CDR3 contains 15 residues. The V and J ends lost 3 bases and 1 base respectively, with 15 bases between them. From germline, CDR1 is GTSNPN and CDR2 SVGIG (reference sequence). The CDR3 bases are TGTGCCTGGAGCGCCGAATGGGCGGGGAACACTGAAGCTTTCTTT. It specifies CAWSAEWAGNTEAFF.

This chain links TRBV6-6 with TRBJ2-7; 8 bases fit TRBD1. The length of the CDR3 is 13 residues. The V gene end was trimmed by 6 bases and the J gene end by 2 bases; junction bases not matched to a gene: 3. Germline lookup yields CDR1 MNHNY and CDR2 SVGAGI (reference sequence). The chain's CDR3 is CASRSGGPYEQYF. For the CDR3, the DNA is TGTGCCAGCAGGTCAGGGGGCCCCTACGAGCAGTACTTC.

The rearrangement uses TRBV7-9 and TRBJ1-3; D is ambiguous. The ends were cut back, 5 bases at V and 2 bases at J, with 13 bases in the middle. There are 15 residues in the CDR3. CDR1 SEHNR and CDR2 FQNEAQ come from the germline V gene (reference sequence). CDR3 DNA sequence: TGTGCCAGCAGCCCGGTGGGGAGAACTGGAAACACCATATATTTT. Residues: CASSPVGRTGNTIYF.

The rearrangement joins TRBV27 to TRBJ1-2; 7 positions agree with TRBD1. V was clipped by 2 bases and J by 8 bases; unmatched bases: 2. CDR1 is MNHEY, CDR2 SMNVEV, per germline (reference sequence). The CDR3 covers 12 residues. The CDR3 spells CASSLTGEGYTF. DNA of the CDR3: TGTGCCAGCAGTTTAACAGGGGAGGGCTACACCTTC.

The chain employs TRBV18 and TRBJ1-2, with D unresolved. CDR1 and CDR2 from the germline V gene are KGHSH and LQKENI. This CDR3 spans 14 amino acids. Trimming stripped 2 bases from V and 0 bases from J, with 7 bases between. In DNA form, the CDR3 reads TGTGCCAGCTCACCAGGTCCTTCTAACTATGGCTACACCTTC. Translation: CASSPGPSNYGYTF.

A few counts support this clone. V gene TRBV19 combines with J gene TRBJ1-2; D uncertain. V was clipped by 0 bases and J by 4 bases, with 6 bases between them. CDR1 and CDR2 from the germline V gene are LNHDA and SQIVND (reference sequence). The CDR3 runs to 13 residues. CDR3 in DNA: TGTGCCAGTAGTATAGATGGACCCTATGGCTACACCTTC. Translated, it gives CASSIDGPYGYTF.

By share of the sample, this clone is large. V and J are TRBV30 and TRBJ1-4; D remains ambiguous. Per the germline V gene, CDR1 is GTSNPN and CDR2 is SVGIG (reference sequence). V dropped 1 base and J dropped 4 bases, with 13 bases sitting between them. The CDR3 totals 15 residues. CDR3 nucleotide sequence: TGTGCCTGGAGTGAAGGTATTGGACTTAATGAAAAACTGTTTTTT. It codes for CAWSEGIGLNEKLFF.

The gene calls are TRBV6-5 and TRBJ2-7, with D unresolved. From germline, CDR1 is MNHEY and CDR2 SVGAGI. V was shortened by 4 bases and J by 3 bases, with 10 bases between the two germline ends. CDR3 length: 13 residues. The CDR3 protein is CASSSLGNYEQYF. The CDR3 nucleotides are TGTGCCAGCAGTTCGCTTGGGAACTACGAGCAGTACTTC.

This clone is categorized as medium-sized (0.01 to 0.1%). Other DNA sequences of this sample code for an identical CDR3. The rearrangement joins TRBV7-8 to TRBJ2-7; possible D gene TRBD1, 6 bases. Trimming took 5 bases from V and 1 from J, leaving 12 bases between them. The CDR3 runs to 14 residues. The germline CDR1 and CDR2 sequences are SGHVS and FQNEAQ. The CDR3 DNA reads as TGTGCCAGCAGCCCACGGACAGATTCCTACGAGCAGTACTTC. This encodes CASSPRTDSYEQYF.

The chain's CDR3 is CASSIRSDTQYF. Written as DNA, the CDR3 is TGTGCCAGCAGCATCCGGTCAGATACGCAGTATTTT. This rearrangement joins TRBV7-2 to TRBJ2-3; D gene ambiguous. CDR3 length: 12 amino acids. Between the trimmed V and J ends, which lost 5 bases and 4 bases, there was a span of 7 bases. CDR1 SGHTA and CDR2 FQGNSA come from the germline V gene.

V and J are TRBV9 and TRBJ1-1; a weak D match, TRBD1 (6 bases). The germline gives CDR1 SGDLS, CDR2 YYNGEE. Trimming shortened V by 4 bases and J by 0 bases, and 19 bases separated the two germline ends. This CDR3 has 17 residues. CDR3 loop: CASSHSQGLILNTEAFF. CDR3 DNA: TGTGCCAGCAGCCACTCCCAGGGGCTCATACTGAACACTGAAGCTTTCTTT.

This clone has only one observation. The chain combines TRBV27 with TRBJ2-2; 7 nucleotides line up with TRBD1. The CDR3 consists of 15 residues. CDR1 and CDR2 from the germline V gene are MNHEY and SMNVEV (reference sequence). Unmatched junction bases numbered 4, after V lost 6 bases and J lost 0 bases. The CDR3 sequence: CASSRQGANTGELFF. CDR3 sequence (DNA): TGTGCCAGCAGCAGACAGGGCGCGAACACCGGGGAGCTGTTTTTT.

This clone was found once. The chain combines TRBV7-9 with TRBJ2-2, with TRBD2 identical over 13 bases. V shed 5 bases, J shed 6 bases, and the junction held 6 bases outside the gene matches. The CDR3 contains 16 residues. Germline CDR1 SEHNR, CDR2 FQNEAQ (reference sequence). CDR3 coding DNA: TGTGCCAGCAGCCCCTTCGGACTAGCGGGAGCCGGGGAGCTGTTTTTT. Translation: CASSPFGLAGAGELFF. Using reference TRBV7-9 and TRBJ2-2 for the parts outside the CDR3, the full variable domain is DTGVSQNPRHKITKRGQNVTFRCDPISEHNRLYWYRQTLGQGPEFLTYFQNEAQLEKSRLLSDRFSAERPKGSFSTLEIQRTEQGDSAMYLCASSPFGLAGAGELFFGEGSRLTVL.

This chain joins TRBV19 and TRBJ2-1; a possible D gene is TRBD1 (5 bases). V lost 5 bases and J lost 6, with 14 bases in between. CDR1 LNHDA and CDR2 SQIVND come from the germline V gene (reference sequence). CDR3 size: 14 residues. The CDR3 DNA sequence: TGTGCCAGTAGTGTAGGGGTGACATTCAATGAGCAGTTCTTC. Encoded protein: CASSVGVTFNEQFF.

The rearrangement joins TRBV7-2 to TRBJ1-3, with a tentative D call TRBD1 (5 bases). Trimming left V 5 bases short and J 0 bases short, with 11 bases between. Germline V gives CDR1 SGHTA, CDR2 FQGNSA. The CDR3 covers 15 residues. CDR3 loop: CASSPTGGSGNTIYF. Written as DNA, the CDR3 is TGTGCCAGCAGCCCCACCGGGGGCTCTGGAAACACCATATATTTT.

This chain links TRBV10-2 with TRBJ2-7; D possibly uses TRBD1 or TRBD2 (5 bases each). This CDR3 has 12 amino acids. CDR1 WSHSY and CDR2 SAAADI come from the germline V gene. Trimming removed 4 bases at V and 4 bases at J, with 8 bases between. The CDR3 protein is CASSGGSYEQYF. The CDR3 bases are TGCGCCAGCAGTGGGGGGAGTTACGAGCAGTACTTC.

In this sample, this clone turned up a few times. This chain uses TRBV5-6 with TRBJ2-5; 7 bases match TRBD2. Looked up from germline, CDR1 is SGHDT and CDR2 is YYEEEE. CDR3 length: 15 amino acids. V shed 0 bases and J 1 base; nucleotides not matched to a gene: 3. For the CDR3, the DNA is TGTGCCAGCAGCTTGGTGTCTAGCGGCCAAGAGACCCAGTACTTC. Residues: CASSLVSSGQETQYF.

This clone was found a few times. The chain combines TRBV29-1 with TRBJ1-2; 10 positions match TRBD1. The CDR3 is made up of 14 amino acids. V lost 2 bases to trimming and J lost 4 bases; unmatched junction nucleotides: 4. CDR1 is SQVTM, CDR2 ANQGSEA, per germline. The CDR3 DNA sequence: TGCAGCGTTGAAACGGGGACAGGGGCCTATGGCTACACCTTC. It codes for CSVETGTGAYGYTF.

This clone has ten or more counts. This chain links TRBV11-1 with TRBJ2-5, with 9 bases lining up with TRBD2. Germline lookup yields CDR1 SGHAT and CDR2 FQDESV (reference sequence). V shed 2 bases and J 4 bases; nucleotides not matched to a gene: 14. This CDR3 is built from 18 residues. CDR3 region: CASSLSTLRSGSGETQYF. The CDR3 nucleotides are TGTGCCAGCAGCTTATCGACTCTCCGTAGCGGGAGCGGAGAGACCCAGTACTTC.